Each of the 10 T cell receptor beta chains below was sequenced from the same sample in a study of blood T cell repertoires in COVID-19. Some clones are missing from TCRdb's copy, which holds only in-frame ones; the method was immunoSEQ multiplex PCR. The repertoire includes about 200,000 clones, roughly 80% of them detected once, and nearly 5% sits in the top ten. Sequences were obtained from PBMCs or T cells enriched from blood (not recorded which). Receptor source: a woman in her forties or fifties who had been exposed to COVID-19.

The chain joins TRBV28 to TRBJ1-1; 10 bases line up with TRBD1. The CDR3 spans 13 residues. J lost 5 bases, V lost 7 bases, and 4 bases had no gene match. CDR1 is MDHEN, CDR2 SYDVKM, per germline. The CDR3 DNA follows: TGTGCCAGCAAGGACAGGGGGAGAACTGAAGCTTTCTTT. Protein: CASKDRGRTEAFF.

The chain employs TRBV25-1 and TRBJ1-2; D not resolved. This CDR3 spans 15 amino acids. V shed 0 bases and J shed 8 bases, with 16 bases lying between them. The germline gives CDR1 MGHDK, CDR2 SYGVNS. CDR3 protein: CASSEYIGGKKGYTF. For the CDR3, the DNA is TGTGCCAGCAGTGAATACATCGGCGGAAAAAAGGGCTACACCTTC.

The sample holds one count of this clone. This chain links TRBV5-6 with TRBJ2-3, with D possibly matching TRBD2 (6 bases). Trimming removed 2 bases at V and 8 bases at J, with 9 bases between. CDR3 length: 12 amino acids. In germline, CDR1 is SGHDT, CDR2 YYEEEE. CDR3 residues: CASSFGGGTQYF. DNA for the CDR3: TGTGCCAGCAGCTTCGGGGGTGGTACGCAGTATTTT.

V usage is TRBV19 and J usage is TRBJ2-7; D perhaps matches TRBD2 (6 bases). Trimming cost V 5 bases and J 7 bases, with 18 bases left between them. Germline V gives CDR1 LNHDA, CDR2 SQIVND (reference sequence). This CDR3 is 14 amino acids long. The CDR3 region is CASSPMGPAGEQYF. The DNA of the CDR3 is TGTGCCAGTAGTCCCATGGGACCGGCGGGAGAGCAGTACTTC.

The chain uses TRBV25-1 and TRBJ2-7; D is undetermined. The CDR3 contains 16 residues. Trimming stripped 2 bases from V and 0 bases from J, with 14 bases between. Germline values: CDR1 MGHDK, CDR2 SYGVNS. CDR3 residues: CASSENSRPSSYEQYF. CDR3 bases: TGTGCCAGCAGTGAAAACTCGCGCCCGAGCTCCTACGAGCAGTACTTC.

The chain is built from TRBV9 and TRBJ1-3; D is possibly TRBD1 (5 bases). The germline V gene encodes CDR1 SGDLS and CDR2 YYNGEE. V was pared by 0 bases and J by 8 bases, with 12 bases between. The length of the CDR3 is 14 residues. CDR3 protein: CASSVDRSGDTIYF. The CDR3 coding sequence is TGTGCCAGCAGCGTAGACCGCTCGGGGGACACCATATATTTT. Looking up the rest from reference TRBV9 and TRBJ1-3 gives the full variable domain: DSGVTQTPKHLITATGQRVTLRCSPRSGDLSVYWYQQSLDQGLQFLIQYYNGEERAKGNILERFSAQQFPDLHSELNLSSLELGDSALYFCASSVDRSGDTIYFGEGSWLTVV.

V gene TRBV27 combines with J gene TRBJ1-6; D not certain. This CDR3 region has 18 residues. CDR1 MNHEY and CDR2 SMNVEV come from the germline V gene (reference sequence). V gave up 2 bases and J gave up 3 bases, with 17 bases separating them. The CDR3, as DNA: TGTGCCAGCAGTTTAACCCTACGTTCAGGATACTATAATTCACCCCTCCACTTT. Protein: CASSLTLRSGYYNSPLHF.

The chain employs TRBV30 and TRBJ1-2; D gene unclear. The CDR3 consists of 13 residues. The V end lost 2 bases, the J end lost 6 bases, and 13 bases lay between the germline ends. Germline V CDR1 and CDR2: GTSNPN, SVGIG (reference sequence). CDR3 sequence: CAWSPTPGNGYTF. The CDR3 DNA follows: TGTGCCTGGAGTCCCACCCCGGGGAATGGCTACACCTTC.

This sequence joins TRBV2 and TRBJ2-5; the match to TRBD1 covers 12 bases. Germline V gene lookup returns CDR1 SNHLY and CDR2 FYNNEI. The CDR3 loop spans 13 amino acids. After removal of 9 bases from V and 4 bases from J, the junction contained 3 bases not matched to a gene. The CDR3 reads CARGTGGTETQYF. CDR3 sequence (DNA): TGTGCCAGAGGGACAGGGGGCACAGAGACCCAGTACTTC.

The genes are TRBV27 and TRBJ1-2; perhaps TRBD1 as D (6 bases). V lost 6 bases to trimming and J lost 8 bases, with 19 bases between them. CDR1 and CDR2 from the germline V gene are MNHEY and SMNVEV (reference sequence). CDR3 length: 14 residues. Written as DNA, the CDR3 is TGTGCCAGCAGAACACCGGGACATTTGGGCGGCTACACCTTC. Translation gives CASRTPGHLGGYTF.